The next 26 T cell receptor beta chains were all read from a single sample in a study of T cell responses to AZD1222 COVID-19 vaccine. The table came from immunoSEQ multiplex PCR; TCRdb's copy has only in-frame clones and leaves some out. The table records 100,000 to 150,000 clones, just under 95% of them present only once. Source: peripheral blood, taken 28 days after the second AZD1222 dose. The receptors were gathered from an adult who received the AZD1222 COVID-19 vaccine.

This chain joins TRBV5-1 and TRBJ2-7; D may be TRBD1 or TRBD2 (5 bases each). CDR3 size: 14 residues. Deletions cut 3 bases from V and 2 bases from J, with 12 bases between. Germline loops: CDR1 SGHRS, CDR2 YFSETQ. The CDR3 protein is CASSSGTVPYEQYF. CDR3 bases: TGCGCCAGCAGCTCCGGGACGGTGCCCTACGAGCAGTACTTC.

The genes are TRBV12-3 or TRBV12-4 and TRBJ1-2; TRBD1 is a possible D gene (5 bases). The CDR3 runs to 13 residues. Trimming removed 3 bases at V and 2 bases at J, with 7 bases between. The CDR3: CASSFRGNYGYTF. The CDR3 nucleotides are TGTGCCAGCAGTTTTAGGGGAAACTATGGCTACACCTTC.

The CDR3: CASSVGGSGRAYTGELFF. In DNA form, the CDR3 reads TGTGCCAGCAGCGTAGGGGGTAGCGGGAGGGCCTACACCGGGGAGCTGTTTTTT. The gene calls are TRBV9 and TRBJ2-2; the match to TRBD2 covers 11 bases. V shed 0 bases and J 3 bases; nucleotides not matched to a gene: 7. Germline CDR1 SGDLS, CDR2 YYNGEE. The CDR3 is 18 residues long.

CDR3 amino acids: CASSLGDRGGEKLFF. The DNA for the CDR3 is TGCGCCAGCAGCTTGGGGGACAGGGGTGGCGAAAAACTGTTTTTT. This rearrangement joins TRBV5-1 to TRBJ1-4; 10 nucleotides align to TRBD1. This CDR3 has 15 amino acids. Germline CDR1 and CDR2: SGHRS and YFSETQ. The V gene end was trimmed by 0 bases and the J gene end by 8 bases; junction bases not matched to a gene: 4.

This rearrangement joins TRBV7-2 to TRBJ1-2, with TRBD1 matching 8 bases. Trimming at V came to 1 base and at J to 6 bases, leaving 7 bases not matched to a gene. Germline CDR1 is SGHTA and CDR2 is FQGNSA. There are 15 residues in the CDR3. The CDR3 here is CASSLGDARGHGYTF. CDR3 nucleotides: TGTGCCAGCAGCTTAGGTGATGCCAGGGGGCATGGCTACACCTTC.

The chain links TRBV27 to TRBJ2-7; tentatively, D is TRBD1 or TRBD2 (5 bases each). In germline, CDR1 is MNHEY, CDR2 SMNVEV (reference sequence). The CDR3 runs 15 residues. The V end was cut by 0 bases, the J end by 2 bases, with 11 bases between. The CDR3 loop reads CASSLSAQGPYEQYF. CDR3 in DNA: TGTGCCAGCAGTTTATCGGCCCAGGGACCCTACGAGCAGTACTTC.

This chain connects TRBV19 to TRBJ2-6; tentatively, D is TRBD1 or TRBD2 (5 bases each). The CDR3 is made up of 14 amino acids. Per the germline V gene, CDR1 is LNHDA and CDR2 is SQIVND (reference sequence). The V end was cut by 6 bases, the J end by 4 bases, with 10 bases between. The CDR3 DNA reads TGTGCCAGTAGAGAGGGGACCGGGGCCAACGTCCTGACTTTC. Protein product: CASREGTGANVLTF.

The chain has TRBV19 and TRBJ1-5; D unclear. There are 16 residues in the CDR3. V gave up 1 base and J gave up 2 bases, with 12 bases separating them. Germline values: CDR1 LNHDA, CDR2 SQIVND (reference sequence). The CDR3 spells CASSIALLNGNQPQHF. In DNA, the CDR3 is TGTGCCAGTAGTATAGCCCTGTTAAACGGCAATCAGCCCCAGCATTTT.

This clone is a singleton in its sample. This rearrangement joins TRBV7-6 to TRBJ2-1; 10 positions agree with TRBD2. V trimming: 5 bases; J trimming: 3 bases; junction bases outside the gene matches: 7. Germline assignment: CDR1 SGHVS and CDR2 FNYEAQ. The CDR3 is made up of 16 amino acids. CDR3: CASSPSTSGIYNEQFF. CDR3 DNA: TGTGCCAGCAGCCCTTCCACTAGCGGGATCTACAATGAGCAGTTCTTC.

V gene TRBV7-9 combines with J gene TRBJ1-4, with a possible D match to TRBD1 (6 bases). The germline CDR1 and CDR2 sequences are SEHNR and FQNEAQ (reference sequence). CDR3 size: 15 residues. V was clipped by 2 bases and J by 5 bases, with 12 bases between them. The CDR3 reads CASSLRTGQNEKLFF. In DNA, the CDR3 is TGTGCCAGCAGCTTAAGGACGGGACAAAATGAAAAACTGTTTTTT.

The V and J genes are TRBV14 and TRBJ2-3, with 8 bases matching TRBD1. V was clipped by 3 bases and J by 0 bases; unmatched bases: 5. Germline assignment: CDR1 SGHDN and CDR2 FVKESK. This CDR3 is 16 amino acids long. CDR3 DNA: TGTGCCAGCAGCCAGCGACAGGGGACTAGCACAGATACGCAGTATTTT. Residues: CASSQRQGTSTDTQYF.

The V gene is TRBV27, the J gene TRBJ2-7; D is ambiguous. Germline lookup yields CDR1 MNHEY and CDR2 SMNVEV (reference sequence). Trimming removed 5 bases at V and 2 bases at J, with 13 bases between. The CDR3 extends over 14 amino acids. The CDR3 nucleotides read TGTGCCAGCAGTACACGACACACCACCTACGAGCAGTACTTC. Amino acid sequence: CASSTRHTTYEQYF.

This clone came up once. The chain is built from TRBV19 and TRBJ1-1; D call uncertain. The CDR3 sequence is 13 residues long. V lost 8 bases to trimming and J lost 3 bases, with 13 bases between them. In germline, CDR1 is LNHDA, CDR2 SQIVND (reference sequence). For the CDR3, the DNA is TGTGCCAGTGTCCCGAGCGGGGACACTGAAGCTTTCTTT. Its translation: CASVPSGDTEAFF.

The chain has TRBV2 and TRBJ2-1; 8 bases map to TRBD2. Germline loops: CDR1 SNHLY, CDR2 FYNNEI. The CDR3 is 13 amino acids. Unmatched junction bases numbered 6, after V lost 7 bases and J lost 7 bases. The CDR3 coding sequence is TGTGCCAGCAAAGTCGGGACTAGGAATGAGCAGTTCTTC. It is translated as CASKVGTRNEQFF.

The V gene is TRBV7-2, the J gene TRBJ2-7, with a tentative D call TRBD2 (6 bases). Germline V gene lookup returns CDR1 SGHTA and CDR2 FQGNSA. The V and J ends lost 5 bases and 3 bases respectively, with 17 bases between them. The CDR3 covers 15 residues. The CDR3, as DNA: TGTGCCAGCAGCGAGGGACTCCTGGGGCACTACGAGCAGTACTTC. It specifies CASSEGLLGHYEQYF. Full variable domain (missing parts from reference TRBV7-2 and TRBJ2-7): GAGVSQSPSNKVTEKGKDVELRCDPISGHTALYWYRQSLGQGLEFLIYFQGNSAPDKSGLPSDRFSAERTGGSVSTLTIQRTQQEDSAVYLCASSEGLLGHYEQYFGPGTRLTVT.

This chain joins TRBV11-1 and TRBJ1-1; 8 positions agree with TRBD1. Germline CDR1 SGHAT, CDR2 FQDESV (reference sequence). V lost 2 bases to trimming and J lost 1 base; unmatched junction nucleotides: 3. There are 15 residues in the CDR3. CDR3 coding DNA: TGTGCCAGCAGCTTACCCCAGGGGGCGAACACTGAAGCTTTCTTT. Its protein product is CASSLPQGANTEAFF.

The table lists this clone with a count of one. This sequence joins TRBV20-1 and TRBJ1-1; D unclear. V was cut by 3 bases and J by 6 bases, with 11 bases left in between. The CDR3 extends over 12 amino acids. Germline CDR1 reads DFQATT; CDR2 reads SNEGSKA (reference sequence). In DNA, the CDR3 is TGCAGTGCTAGTACCCACACCTCTGAAGCTTTCTTT. Its protein product is CSASTHTSEAFF.

In its sample, this clone was seen once. This chain uses TRBV7-6 with TRBJ2-5, with 7 bases that match TRBD2. Trimming removed 2 bases from V and 5 bases from J; junction bases left unmatched: 8. The CDR3 length is 15 residues. Germline values: CDR1 SGHVS, CDR2 FNYEAQ. In nucleotides, the CDR3 is TGTGCCAGCAGCTTATCGGCGGGAGCTGAGGAGACCCAGTACTTC. This codes for CASSLSAGAEETQYF.

V is TRBV12-5 and J is TRBJ1-4; weak D call: TRBD1 (6 bases). The CDR3 totals 14 residues. Trimming took 6 bases from V and 7 from J, leaving 15 bases between them. Germline-derived CDR1 and CDR2 are LGHNT and FRNRAP. The CDR3 sequence is CASGPRGAFEKLFF. For the CDR3, the DNA is TGTGCTAGTGGCCCCCGGGGGGCGTTTGAAAAACTGTTTTTT.

The V and J genes are TRBV10-2 and TRBJ2-7; 9 nucleotides line up with TRBD2. Trimming at V came to 1 base and at J to 5 bases, leaving 9 bases not matched to a gene. The CDR3 runs to 16 residues. Germline V gene data show CDR1 as WSHSY and CDR2 as SAAADI. Here the CDR3 DNA reads TGCGCCAGCAGTGAGTTTGGGGCGGGGGGGCCCCACGAGCAGTACTTC. It encodes CASSEFGAGGPHEQYF.

The gene calls are TRBV9 and TRBJ1-3, with 10 bases aligning to TRBD1. With V trimmed by 0 bases and J by 3 bases, 3 bases remained unmatched. Germline loops: CDR1 SGDLS, CDR2 YYNGEE. This CDR3 spans 16 amino acids. The CDR3 protein is CASSVGGTGVGNTIYF. CDR3 DNA: TGTGCCAGCAGCGTAGGGGGGACAGGGGTTGGAAACACCATATATTTT.

The chain has TRBV27 and TRBJ1-2; D is unresolved. Looked up from germline, CDR1 is MNHEY and CDR2 is SMNVEV (reference sequence). The CDR3 has 13 amino acids. Deletions cut 5 bases from V and 4 bases from J, with 11 bases between. In DNA form, the CDR3 reads TGTGCCAGCAGTACCGGGGAGGCCTATGGCTACACCTTC. This sequence encodes CASSTGEAYGYTF.

The V gene is TRBV30, the J gene TRBJ2-3, with a tentative D call TRBD2 (6 bases). The CDR3 is made up of 15 amino acids. Germline V CDR1 and CDR2: GTSNPN, SVGIG (reference sequence). The CDR3 sequence: CAQSAGLASTDTQYF. CDR3 nucleotide sequence: TGTGCTCAGAGTGCCGGGCTAGCGAGCACAGATACGCAGTATTTT.

This clone was counted a single time. This chain connects TRBV19 to TRBJ1-4, with D uncertain. Per germline, CDR1 LNHDA and CDR2 SQIVND (reference sequence). The CDR3 length is 15 residues. V shed 3 bases and J shed 8 bases, with 16 bases lying between them. CDR3 amino acids: CASSISPSLPEKLFF. The DNA for the CDR3 is TGTGCCAGTAGTATTAGTCCCAGCCTCCCCGAAAAACTGTTTTTT.

The DNA of the CDR3 is TGTGCCAGTAGTATCTCTGACAGGGACTATGGCTACACCTTC. It codes for CASSISDRDYGYTF. This rearrangement joins TRBV19 to TRBJ1-2; 7 bases line up with TRBD1. Unmatched junction bases numbered 4, after V lost 3 bases and J lost 3 bases. Germline-derived CDR1 and CDR2 are LNHDA and SQIVND (reference sequence). This CDR3 region has 14 residues. Drawing the rest from reference TRBV19 and TRBJ1-2, the complete variable domain is DGGITQSPKYLFRKEGQNVTLSCEQNLNHDAMYWYRQDPGQGLRLIYYSQIVNDFQKGDIAEGYSVSREKKESFPLTVTSAQKNPTAFYLCASSISDRDYGYTFGSGTRLTVV.

The chain carries TRBV7-8 and TRBJ2-5; the match to TRBD2 covers 13 bases. With V trimmed by 3 bases and J by 7 bases, 8 bases remained unmatched. Looked up from germline, CDR1 is SGHVS and CDR2 is FQNEAQ. This CDR3 is 16 amino acids long. The DNA of the CDR3 is TGTGCCAGCAGCTTCGAACTAGCGGGGGGGCAGGGGACCCAGTACTTC. It specifies CASSFELAGGQGTQYF.